The 29 T cell receptor beta chains below all came from one sample that was sequenced in a study of T cell repertoires in cytomegalovirus infection. TCRdb processed the reads anew with MiXCR; each CDR3 protein has one entry. Among roughly 76,000 distinct CDR3 sequences listed, 3% to 4.5% were seen once. Sequenced input: PBMCs. The receptors here all came from a human donor in good health (CMV status not recorded). Some clones in this sample may be carry-over from other donors' samples.

This clonotype was counted at least ten times. V gene TRBV7-6 combines with J gene TRBJ2-1; tentative D call: TRBD1 (6 bases). Germline assignment: CDR1 SGHVS and CDR2 FNYEAQ. Trimming removed 4 bases at V and 3 bases at J, with 13 bases between. The CDR3 runs 15 residues. This CDR3 is CASSSLDRFYNEQFF. The CDR3 DNA sequence: TGTGCCAGCAGCTCGCTCGACAGGTTCTACAATGAGCAGTTCTTC. Drawing the rest from reference TRBV7-6 and TRBJ2-1, the complete variable domain is GAGVSQSPRYKVTKRGQDVALRCDPISGHVSLYWYRQALGQGPEFLTYFNYEAQQDKSGLPNDRFSAERPEGSISTLTIQRTEQRDSAMYRCASSSLDRFYNEQFFGPGTRLTVL.

With respect to this clonotype: Because it lacks the conserved phenylalanine or tryptophan at the end, this CDR3 is likely a read error. CDR3 residues: CASSLVLSGPLGKTQYI. For the CDR3, the DNA is TGTGCCAGCAGCTTAGTACTATCGGGGCCCCTTGGAAAGACCCAGTACATC. The chain uses TRBV7-2 and TRBJ2-5; the D gene could be TRBD1 or TRBD2 (5 bases each). This CDR3 comprises 17 residues. CDR1 SGHTA and CDR2 FQGNSA come from the germline V gene. V was cut by 1 base and J by 6 bases, with 21 bases left in between.

This clonotype was seen many times. V usage is TRBV28 and J usage is TRBJ1-6; 7 bases fit TRBD1. The germline gives CDR1 MDHEN, CDR2 SYDVKM. There are 15 residues in the CDR3. V lost 2 bases to trimming and J lost 9 bases; unmatched junction nucleotides: 7. The DNA for the CDR3 is TGTGCCAGCAGTTTAACAGGGGTTGTCACTTCACCCCTCCACTTT. Residues: CASSLTGVVTSPLHF.

The sample holds many counts of this clonotype. The CDR3 region has the DNA TGTGCCAGTAGTCCGTGGACAGAGAACTATGGCTACACCTTC. The encoded protein is CASSPWTENYGYTF. The chain recombines TRBV19 with TRBJ1-2; maybe TRBD1 (6 bases). The CDR3 has 14 amino acids. Germline assignment: CDR1 LNHDA and CDR2 SQIVND (reference sequence). Trimming took off 5 bases at V and 2 bases at J, with 12 bases between the two ends.

This clonotype was recorded at least ten times. This sequence joins TRBV28 and TRBJ1-2, with 8 bases matching TRBD1. This CDR3 contains 17 residues. Germline V gives CDR1 MDHEN, CDR2 SYDVKM. The V gene end was trimmed by 3 bases and the J gene end by 5 bases; junction bases not matched to a gene: 14. CDR3 amino acids: CASSLPRQGPPPYGYTF. The CDR3 nucleotides read TGTGCCAGCAGTTTGCCCAGACAGGGGCCGCCCCCTTATGGCTACACCTTC.

This clonotype has a count of ten or more. The chain recombines TRBV6-2 or TRBV6-3 with TRBJ2-5; D possibly corresponds to TRBD2 (5 bases). The CDR3 has 15 amino acids. Germline-derived CDR1 and CDR2 are MNHEY and SVGEGT. V shed 4 bases and J shed 1 base, with 13 bases lying between them. Here the CDR3 DNA reads TGTGCCAGCAGTTTCCGGGGTAGATCCCAAGAGACCCAGTACTTC. As protein: CASSFRGRSQETQYF.

Many counts were recorded for this clonotype. This chain links TRBV28 with TRBJ1-4; D is uncertain. V lost 6 bases to trimming and J lost 3 bases, with 14 bases between them. The CDR3 spans 15 residues. The germline V gene has CDR1 MDHEN and CDR2 SYDVKM. The CDR3 loop is CASSSPSGPNEKLFF. CDR3 coding DNA: TGTGCCAGCAGCTCTCCGAGTGGGCCTAATGAAAAACTGTTTTTT.

This clonotype was recorded many times. V is TRBV4-1 and J is TRBJ2-1; 11 bases agree with TRBD2. CDR3 length: 18 residues. The ends lost 0 bases at V and 2 bases at J; junction bases unmatched: 6. The germline V gene encodes CDR1 MGHRA and CDR2 YSYEKL. The CDR3 loop is CASSQDLAGGGPYNEQFF. CDR3 nucleotides: TGCGCCAGCAGCCAAGATCTAGCGGGGGGTGGCCCCTACAATGAGCAGTTCTTC.

This clonotype came up many times. The chain links TRBV27 to TRBJ2-1; tentatively, D is TRBD1 (5 bases). CDR3 length: 15 residues. Germline V gene data show CDR1 as MNHEY and CDR2 as SMNVEV (reference sequence). V was shortened by 7 bases and J by 3 bases, with 16 bases between the two germline ends. The CDR3 sequence: CASTHTPTVYNEQFF. The CDR3 nucleotides read TGTGCCAGCACCCACACCCCGACAGTCTACAATGAGCAGTTCTTC.

This clonotype occurred many times. The genes are TRBV7-2 and TRBJ2-6; 8 bases fit TRBD1. CDR1 is SGHTA, CDR2 FQGNSA, per germline. The CDR3 is 15 residues long. Trimming cost V 6 bases and J 12 bases; bases outside gene matches: 13. CDR3 region: CASRQNPGQEGVLTF. The DNA of the CDR3 is TGTGCCAGCAGACAGAATCCGGGACAGGAGGGCGTCCTGACTTTC.

To note about this clonotype: A much larger clone lies one base from this, so it may be a read error. Since no conserved phenylalanine or tryptophan closes the CDR3, a read error is the likely cause. V is TRBV7-3 and J is TRBJ2-2; 8 nucleotides agree with TRBD1. V was pared by 5 bases and J by 4 bases, with 6 bases of the junction left unmatched. CDR1 and CDR2 (germline): SGHTA, FQGTGA. The CDR3 is 15 residues long. The CDR3, as DNA: TGTGCCAGCAGCAAGACAGGGGAGAGCACCGGGGAGCTGTTTCTT. The encoded protein is CASSKTGESTGELFL.

This clonotype was recorded at least ten times. The rearrangement uses TRBV18 and TRBJ1-6; maybe TRBD1 (5 bases). Trimming cost V 1 base and J 6 bases, with 13 bases left between them. CDR3 size: 16 residues. Per germline, CDR1 KGHSH and CDR2 LQKENI. CDR3 nucleotide sequence: TGTGCCAGCTCACCACTCGGGACCGGGATTAATTCACCCCTCCACTTT. Amino acids: CASSPLGTGINSPLHF.

At least ten counts were recorded for this clonotype. The chain uses TRBV6-5 and TRBJ2-3, with 7 nucleotides matching TRBD1. V dropped 10 bases and J dropped 1; count of bases not matched to a gene: 2. Per germline, CDR1 MNHEY and CDR2 SVGAGI. This CDR3 contains 12 residues. For the CDR3, the DNA is TGTGCCACCGGACAGGGCACAGATACGCAGTATTTT. Translation gives CATGQGTDTQYF.

This clonotype was counted ten times or more. This chain uses TRBV6-6 with TRBJ2-1, with 8 bases matching TRBD2. Trimming at V came to 4 bases and at J to 0 bases, leaving 14 bases not matched to a gene. The CDR3 has 19 residues. CDR1 and CDR2 (germline): MNHNY, SVGAGI (reference sequence). CDR3 amino acids: CASSLRGGGFFSSYNEQFF. CDR3 coding DNA: TGTGCCAGCAGTTTACGTGGCGGGGGGTTTTTCAGCTCCTACAATGAGCAGTTCTTC.

This clonotype was counted many times. The chain carries TRBV7-9 and TRBJ1-1; unclear D gene. The V end was cut by 3 bases, the J end by 5 bases, with 10 bases between. Per the germline V gene, CDR1 is SEHNR and CDR2 is FQNEAQ (reference sequence). This CDR3 comprises 13 residues. The CDR3 loop reads CASSFDRGTEAFF. The CDR3 DNA reads TGTGCCAGCAGCTTTGATCGAGGAACTGAAGCTTTCTTT.

The J gene is TRBJ2-5, the V gene TRBV20-1, with TRBD2 matching over 7 bases. Trimming cost V 3 bases and J 5 bases; bases outside gene matches: 6. The CDR3 totals 13 residues. Germline V gene lookup returns CDR1 DFQATT and CDR2 SNEGSKA (reference sequence). As DNA, the CDR3 is TGCAGTGCTAGCGGACTAGGTGGGGAGACCCAGTACTTC. Translation: CSASGLGGETQYF.

This clonotype was counted at least ten times. V usage is TRBV7-2 and J usage is TRBJ2-5; D gene uncertain. Germline CDR1 SGHTA, CDR2 FQGNSA. V gave up 5 bases and J gave up 2 bases, with 12 bases separating them. There are 14 residues in the CDR3. The CDR3 is CASSRGPAQETQYF. The CDR3 DNA is TGTGCCAGCAGCCGAGGACCGGCTCAAGAGACCCAGTACTTC.

This clonotype was seen ten or more times. CDR3 amino acids: CASSSFGTQYF. The CDR3 DNA reads TGTGCCAGCAGTAGCTTTGGGACGCAGTATTTT. The V gene is TRBV6-2 or TRBV6-3, the J gene TRBJ2-3; D remains ambiguous. Germline values: CDR1 MNHEY, CDR2 SVGEGT. The V gene lost 5 bases and the J gene lost 9 bases, with 9 bases spanning the gap. The CDR3 totals 11 residues.

This clonotype has ten or more counts. The rearrangement joins TRBV10-3 to TRBJ2-7; tentatively, D is TRBD1 (6 bases). CDR3 size: 14 residues. Germline-derived CDR1 and CDR2 are ENHRY and SYGVKD. V was clipped by 0 bases and J by 5 bases, with 11 bases between them. CDR3 DNA: TGTGCCATCAGTGAGTCTGGCAGGGGCAACGAGCAGTACTTC. Its protein product is CAISESGRGNEQYF.

This clonotype was seen ten or more times. V and J are TRBV28 and TRBJ2-7, with 8 bases fitting TRBD1. Germline V gene sequence: CDR1 MDHEN, CDR2 SYDVKM. The CDR3 is 15 amino acids. V lost 4 bases, J lost 5 bases, and 10 bases stayed unmatched. The CDR3, as DNA: TGTGCCAGCAGTTCATACCGGACAGGGAAAGACGAGCAGTACTTC. It is translated as CASSSYRTGKDEQYF.

This clonotype showed up many times. This sequence joins TRBV13 and TRBJ1-6; D might be TRBD1 (5 bases). In germline, CDR1 is PRHDT, CDR2 FYEKMQ (reference sequence). V was shortened by 3 bases and J by 7 bases, with 13 bases between the two germline ends. This CDR3 has 15 amino acids. In DNA form, the CDR3 reads TGTGCCAGCAGCTTTGCGGCAGGGCCGAATTCACCCCTCCACTTT. It is translated as CASSFAAGPNSPLHF.

This clonotype showed up many times. V is TRBV6-2 or TRBV6-3 and J is TRBJ1-2, with a possible D match to TRBD1 (5 bases). V lost 4 bases and J lost 4, with 10 bases in between. The CDR3 covers 13 residues. The germline gives CDR1 MNHEY, CDR2 SVGEGT. DNA of the CDR3: TGTGCCAGCAGTTCCATGACAGTCTATGGCTACACCTTC. This sequence encodes CASSSMTVYGYTF.

This clonotype has at least ten counts. The chain carries TRBV11-1 and TRBJ1-3; D is perhaps TRBD1 (6 bases). This CDR3 has 15 amino acids. V shed 3 bases and J shed 4 bases, with 13 bases lying between them. From germline, CDR1 is SGHAT and CDR2 FQDESV (reference sequence). DNA for the CDR3: TGTGCCAGCAGCTTTGGCCAGGGGTACGGAAACACCATATATTTT. It translates to CASSFGQGYGNTIYF.

In this sample, this clonotype turned up many times. The chain uses TRBV12-3 or TRBV12-4 and TRBJ2-1, with 10 nucleotides matching TRBD2. The CDR3 sequence is 14 residues long. With 6 bases clipped from V and 8 bases from J, the junction kept 7 bases outside the gene matches. Here the CDR3 DNA reads TGTGCCAGCAGCATAGCGGGGGGAAGCGATGAGCAGTTCTTC. Its translation: CASSIAGGSDEQFF.

The rearrangement uses TRBV6-5 and TRBJ2-3, with D perhaps TRBD1 or TRBD2 (7 bases each). Between the trimmed V and J ends, which lost 5 bases and 1 base, there was a span of 13 bases. The CDR3 is 15 amino acids. CDR1 and CDR2 (germline): MNHEY, SVGAGI. Here the CDR3 DNA reads TGTGCCAGCAGTCCCGGGGGGACAGGCACAGATACGCAGTATTTT. Its translation: CASSPGGTGTDTQYF.

In its sample, this clonotype was seen many times. This chain links TRBV24-1 with TRBJ1-5; D might be TRBD1 (5 bases). This CDR3 spans 16 amino acids. The germline V gene has CDR1 KGHDR and CDR2 SFDVKD. The V end lost 5 bases, the J end lost 1 base, and 14 bases lay between the germline ends. CDR3 sequence reads: CATSAKTGGSNQPQHF. In DNA, the CDR3 is TGTGCCACCAGTGCCAAGACGGGGGGGAGCAATCAGCCCCAGCATTTT.

This clonotype showed up many times. This chain connects TRBV20-1 to TRBJ2-3, with 7 bases identical to TRBD2. CDR1 is DFQATT, CDR2 SNEGSKA, per germline (reference sequence). The CDR3 loop spans 13 amino acids. After removal of 3 bases from V and 6 bases from J, the junction contained 6 bases not matched to a gene. Here the CDR3 reads CSAREAGFDTQYF. CDR3 sequence (DNA): TGCAGTGCTAGGGAAGCGGGATTTGATACGCAGTATTTT.

This clonotype was recorded at least ten times. The J gene is TRBJ1-1, the V gene TRBV12-5; D ambiguous. V lost 7 bases to trimming and J lost 1 base, with 10 bases between them. Germline V gives CDR1 LGHNT, CDR2 FRNRAP. CDR3 size: 13 residues. CDR3 region: CASANGWNTEAFF. The CDR3 bases are TGTGCTAGTGCTAACGGCTGGAACACTGAAGCTTTCTTT.

This clonotype occurred many times. The gene calls are TRBV11-2 and TRBJ1-6, with a possible D match to TRBD1 (6 bases). This CDR3 comprises 16 residues. Germline V gene sequence: CDR1 SGHAT, CDR2 FQNNGV. Trimming took 1 base from V and 0 from J, leaving 7 bases between them. CDR3 region: CASSLVDSSYNSPLHF. Written as DNA, the CDR3 is TGTGCCAGCAGCTTAGTGGACAGCTCCTATAATTCACCCCTCCACTTT.